Each of the 13 T cell receptor beta chains below was sequenced from the same sample in a study of Tregs in tolerant kidney transplant recipients. Related graft donors supplied nonmyeloablative bone marrow transplants, and mixed chimerism was transient. Sequencing used immunoSEQ multiplex PCR; TCRdb keeps in-frame clones, though not all of them. The data hold 90,000 or so clones, with under 95% observed a single time. This material consisted of CD4+ T cells from blood (PBMCs), taken 12 months after the transplant. The receptors come from a human patient who received a combined kidney and bone marrow transplant. Some T cells may be provided by the graft donor.

This clone was detected once. The V gene is TRBV11-2, the J gene TRBJ2-7; 10 bases fit TRBD1. CDR1 and CDR2 from the germline V gene are SGHAT and FQNNGV. This CDR3 is 16 amino acids long. The V segment lost 3 bases and the J segment 1 base; nucleotides outside the gene matches: 6. The CDR3 spells CASSLPWTGGSYEQYF. The CDR3 DNA reads as TGTGCCAGCAGCTTGCCCTGGACAGGGGGGTCCTACGAGCAGTACTTC.

The chain has TRBV2 and TRBJ2-7; D remains ambiguous. Germline CDR1 is SNHLY and CDR2 is FYNNEI. There are 12 residues in the CDR3. With 6 bases removed from V and 5 bases from J, the gap between germline ends came to 11 bases. The CDR3 protein is CASSLVAHEQYF. The CDR3 bases are TGTGCCAGCAGCCTGGTAGCCCACGAGCAGTACTTC.

The V gene is TRBV28, the J gene TRBJ1-4; a weak D match, TRBD1 (6 bases). Germline V gene lookup returns CDR1 MDHEN and CDR2 SYDVKM. Trimming shortened V by 3 bases and J by 6 bases, and 17 bases separated the two germline ends. This CDR3 spans 16 amino acids. CDR3 amino acids: CASSFPPTGKDEKLFF. The CDR3, as DNA: TGTGCCAGCAGTTTTCCCCCGACAGGCAAGGATGAAAAACTGTTTTTT. The complete variable domain, with remaining parts taken from reference TRBV28 and TRBJ1-4, reads DVKVTQSSRYLVKRTGEKVFLECVQDMDHENMFWYRQDPGLGLRLIYFSYDVKMKEKGDIPEGYSVSREKKERFSLILESASTNQTSMYLCASSFPPTGKDEKLFFGSGTQLSVL.

This clone was seen more than once but under ten times. The gene calls are TRBV12-5 and TRBJ2-2; D is perhaps TRBD2 (5 bases). Trimming cost V 5 bases and J 0 bases, with 13 bases left between them. The length of the CDR3 is 16 residues. Germline CDR1 is LGHNT and CDR2 is FRNRAP. The CDR3 sequence is CASGPIGVANTGELFF. The CDR3 nucleotides read TGTGCTAGTGGTCCCATCGGGGTAGCGAACACCGGGGAGCTGTTTTTT.

The V gene is TRBV5-1, the J gene TRBJ2-7, with 9 positions matching TRBD1. The CDR3 sequence is 15 residues long. V shed 4 bases and J 3 bases; nucleotides not matched to a gene: 8. The V gene's germline CDR1 is SGHRS and CDR2 YFSETQ. The CDR3 protein is CASSILGQGDYEQYF. In DNA, the CDR3 is TGCGCCAGCAGCATCCTGGGACAGGGAGACTACGAGCAGTACTTC.

The chain employs TRBV7-3 and TRBJ2-2; 13 positions agree with TRBD2. This CDR3 is 16 amino acids long. Germline V gene sequence: CDR1 SGHTA, CDR2 FQGTGA. With 5 bases clipped from V and 4 bases from J, the junction kept 4 bases outside the gene matches. CDR3 sequence reads: CASSLGLAGATGELFF. CDR3 nucleotide sequence: TGTGCCAGCAGCCTCGGACTAGCGGGAGCCACCGGGGAGCTGTTTTTT.

The J gene is TRBJ1-1, the V gene TRBV28; D not resolved. Germline-derived CDR1 and CDR2 are MDHEN and SYDVKM. Trimming left V 6 bases short and J 6 bases short, with 11 bases between. This CDR3 has 12 amino acids. The CDR3 loop reads CASRGGRPEAFF. For the CDR3, the DNA is TGTGCCAGCAGGGGAGGGCGGCCTGAAGCTTTCTTT.

The chain carries TRBV10-3 and TRBJ2-2; no firm D call. The length of the CDR3 is 15 residues. Trimming removed 0 bases at V and 6 bases at J, with 11 bases between. Looked up from germline, CDR1 is ENHRY and CDR2 is SYGVKD. This chain's CDR3 is CAISESRSNSGELFF. For the CDR3, the DNA is TGTGCCATCAGTGAGTCGAGGAGTAATTCCGGGGAGCTGTTTTTT.

This chain uses TRBV18 with TRBJ2-7; 11 nucleotides agree with TRBD2. V was clipped by 2 bases and J by 2 bases; unmatched bases: 5. This CDR3 has 16 amino acids. Germline V lookup: CDR1 KGHSH, CDR2 LQKENI. The CDR3 is CASSPGLLAGAYEQYF. As DNA, the CDR3 is TGTGCCAGCTCACCAGGGCTACTAGCGGGAGCCTACGAGCAGTACTTC.

The chain carries TRBV5-5 and TRBJ1-5, with 8 bases aligning to TRBD1. There are 15 residues in the CDR3. CDR1 and CDR2 (germline): SGHKS, YYEKEE (reference sequence). Trimming at V came to 4 bases and at J to 3 bases, leaving 6 bases not matched to a gene. CDR3 region: CASSPRTGHNQPQHF. The CDR3 nucleotides are TGTGCCAGCAGCCCTCGGACAGGGCACAATCAGCCCCAGCATTTT.

V is TRBV9 and J is TRBJ2-3, with TRBD1 identical over 8 bases. The V gene end was trimmed by 0 bases and the J gene end by 5 bases; junction bases not matched to a gene: 8. The CDR3 loop spans 16 amino acids. Germline-derived CDR1 and CDR2 are SGDLS and YYNGEE. For the CDR3, the DNA is TGTGCCAGCAGCGTAGCCGGGACAGGAGTAAGAGATACGCAGTATTTT. Translated, it gives CASSVAGTGVRDTQYF.

Only a few counts were recorded for this clone. The DNA for the CDR3 is TGTGCCAGCAGTTACTCGATGGAGAGGGAGCAGTTCTTC. As protein: CASSYSMEREQFF. V is TRBV6-5 and J is TRBJ2-1; D unclear. Looked up from germline, CDR1 is MNHEY and CDR2 is SVGAGI. V was cut by 0 bases and J by 10 bases, with 10 bases left in between. CDR3 length: 13 residues.

The CDR3 bases are TGTGCCAGCAGCACCGGGGGGCCCTACGGCACAGATACGCAGTATTTT. Translating gives CASSTGGPYGTDTQYF. This chain connects TRBV5-6 to TRBJ2-3, with TRBD2 as a possible D gene (7 bases). V lost 4 bases and J 1 base, leaving 16 bases between the germline ends. The CDR3 loop spans 16 amino acids. CDR1 and CDR2 (germline): SGHDT, YYEEEE. Full variable domain (outside the CDR3, taken from reference TRBV5-6 and TRBJ2-3): DAGVTQSPTHLIKTRGQQVTLRCSPKSGHDTVSWYQQALGQGPQFIFQYYEEEERQRGNFPDRFSGHQFPNYSSELNVNALLLGDSALYLCASSTGGPYGTDTQYFGPGTRLTVL.